The next 12 T cell receptor beta chains were all read from a single sample in a study of T cell changes during pregnancy in multiple sclerosis. Method: immunoSEQ multiplex PCR; TCRdb's copy keeps in-frame clones and lacks some. The sample has about 100,000 clones; approximately 90% are singletons. Sequencing was performed on peripheral blood, taken in the second trimester of pregnancy. The receptors were gathered from a female donor in good health, enrolled as a control in a pregnancy study.

A few counts support this clone. The chain combines TRBV5-4 with TRBJ1-1; D ambiguous. Germline CDR1 is SGHNT and CDR2 is YYREEE (reference sequence). The CDR3 is 13 amino acids. V was shortened by 6 bases and J by 4 bases, with 13 bases between the two germline ends. For the CDR3, the DNA is TGTGCCAGCACCCCCTCACCTACCACTGAAGCTTTCTTT. Protein product: CASTPSPTTEAFF.

This rearrangement joins TRBV7-2 to TRBJ2-2; 10 bases agree with TRBD1. Germline V gives CDR1 SGHTA, CDR2 FQGNSA. This CDR3 is 15 amino acids long. The ends lost 5 bases at V and 5 bases at J; junction bases unmatched: 5. The CDR3 sequence: CASSRDRGTTGELFF. DNA for the CDR3: TGTGCCAGCAGCAGGGACAGGGGTACTACCGGGGAGCTGTTTTTT.

The CDR3 loop reads CASSFRAGGVSGYGYTF. The CDR3 region has the DNA TGTGCCAGCAGTTTTAGGGCAGGGGGCGTATCAGGCTATGGCTACACCTTC. The rearrangement links TRBV27 to TRBJ1-2; 8 bases match TRBD1. The V gene's germline CDR1 is MNHEY and CDR2 SMNVEV (reference sequence). V trimming: 3 bases; J trimming: 4 bases; junction bases outside the gene matches: 13. The CDR3 has 17 residues.

This rearrangement joins TRBV5-1 to TRBJ2-5; 8 nucleotides line up with TRBD1. With 2 bases clipped from V and 2 bases from J, the junction kept 2 bases outside the gene matches. The CDR3 has 14 residues. Germline V CDR1 and CDR2: SGHRS, YFSETQ. The DNA for the CDR3 is TGCGCCAGCAGCTTAAGACAGGGGCAAGAGACCCAGTACTTC. Encoded protein: CASSLRQGQETQYF.

This clone was recorded only once. The chain couples TRBV4-3 to TRBJ2-7; 8 nucleotides align to TRBD1. Germline trimming cut 3 bases from V and 9 bases from J; bases unmatched to any gene: 10. CDR3 size: 14 residues. The germline V gene encodes CDR1 LGHNA and CDR2 YSLEER. The CDR3 sequence is CASSHTGGVVGQYF. CDR3 DNA sequence: TGCGCCAGCAGCCACACAGGGGGTGTTGTCGGGCAGTACTTC.

The chain couples TRBV19 to TRBJ2-3, with 8 bases fitting TRBD1. The CDR3 contains 15 residues. Germline assignment: CDR1 LNHDA and CDR2 SQIVND (reference sequence). Unmatched junction bases numbered 13, after V lost 9 bases and J lost 5 bases. Here the CDR3 DNA reads TGTGCCAGCCAACCCGGACAGGGTTTACGAGATACGCAGTATTTT. It specifies CASQPGQGLRDTQYF. Complete variable domain (other parts from reference TRBV19 and TRBJ2-3): DGGITQSPKYLFRKEGQNVTLSCEQNLNHDAMYWYRQDPGQGLRLIYYSQIVNDFQKGDIAEGYSVSREKKESFPLTVTSAQKNPTAFYLCASQPGQGLRDTQYFGPGTRLTVL.

This clone was seen just once. The chain is built from TRBV30 and TRBJ2-1; TRBD2 is a possible D gene (5 bases). CDR3 length: 15 residues. The V gene's germline CDR1 is GTSNPN and CDR2 SVGIG (reference sequence). Trimming stripped 3 bases from V and 3 bases from J, with 15 bases between. CDR3 nucleotides: TGTGCCTGGAGGGGGATCCTAGCAGACTACAATGAGCAGTTCTTC. Its translation: CAWRGILADYNEQFF.

The rearrangement joins TRBV2 to TRBJ1-2, with TRBD1 identical over 9 bases. This CDR3 contains 16 residues. After removal of 1 base from V and 2 bases from J, the junction contained 5 bases not matched to a gene. The germline V gene has CDR1 SNHLY and CDR2 FYNNEI. CDR3 coding DNA: TGTGCCAGCAGTGAAGTTGACAGGGGGAGGAACTATGGCTACACCTTC. Protein product: CASSEVDRGRNYGYTF.

The genes are TRBV7-2 and TRBJ1-1, with TRBD1 identical over 8 bases. Per the germline V gene, CDR1 is SGHTA and CDR2 is FQGNSA. CDR3 length: 15 residues. The junction had 11 bases not matched to a gene; V was cut back by 7 bases and J by 4 bases. The CDR3, as DNA: TGTGCCAGCACCAACCCCATCAGGGGGCCCACTGAAGCTTTCTTT. Protein: CASTNPIRGPTEAFF. Full variable domain (rest looked up from reference TRBV7-2 and TRBJ1-1): GAGVSQSPSNKVTEKGKDVELRCDPISGHTALYWYRQSLGQGLEFLIYFQGNSAPDKSGLPSDRFSAERTGGSVSTLTIQRTQQEDSAVYLCASTNPIRGPTEAFFGQGTRLTVV.

The genes are TRBV2 and TRBJ2-7; 9 bases are shared with TRBD2. Germline trimming cut 1 base from V and 0 bases from J; bases unmatched to any gene: 10. CDR3 length equals 18 residues. Germline lookup yields CDR1 SNHLY and CDR2 FYNNEI. CDR3 residues: CASSEDAGGGSLSYEQYF. Here the CDR3 DNA reads TGTGCCAGCAGTGAAGACGCGGGAGGGGGCTCCCTCTCCTACGAGCAGTACTTC. The whole variable domain, filled in from reference TRBV2 and TRBJ2-7, reads EPEVTQTPSHQVTQMGQEVILRCVPISNHLYFYWYRQILGQKVEFLVSFYNNEISEKSEIFDDQFSVERPDGSNFTLKIRSTKLEDSAMYFCASSEDAGGGSLSYEQYFGPGTRLTVT.

The chain combines TRBV28 with TRBJ1-5; the D gene is possibly TRBD1 (6 bases). Germline assignment: CDR1 MDHEN and CDR2 SYDVKM. The V end was cut by 6 bases, the J end by 1 base, with 16 bases between. The CDR3 length is 16 residues. CDR3 sequence reads: CASSDSGGLSNQPQHF. The CDR3 DNA is TGTGCCAGCAGCGACTCGGGGGGGCTGAGCAATCAGCCCCAGCATTTT.

The chain joins TRBV28 to TRBJ2-7; 7 nucleotides align to TRBD1. Germline V lookup: CDR1 MDHEN, CDR2 SYDVKM. The J segment lost 3 bases and the V segment lost 6 bases, leaving 8 bases of the junction unmatched. The CDR3 has 14 amino acids. The CDR3 region is CASRLQGQYYEQYF. In nucleotides, the CDR3 is TGTGCCAGCAGGCTCCAGGGACAGTACTACGAGCAGTACTTC.